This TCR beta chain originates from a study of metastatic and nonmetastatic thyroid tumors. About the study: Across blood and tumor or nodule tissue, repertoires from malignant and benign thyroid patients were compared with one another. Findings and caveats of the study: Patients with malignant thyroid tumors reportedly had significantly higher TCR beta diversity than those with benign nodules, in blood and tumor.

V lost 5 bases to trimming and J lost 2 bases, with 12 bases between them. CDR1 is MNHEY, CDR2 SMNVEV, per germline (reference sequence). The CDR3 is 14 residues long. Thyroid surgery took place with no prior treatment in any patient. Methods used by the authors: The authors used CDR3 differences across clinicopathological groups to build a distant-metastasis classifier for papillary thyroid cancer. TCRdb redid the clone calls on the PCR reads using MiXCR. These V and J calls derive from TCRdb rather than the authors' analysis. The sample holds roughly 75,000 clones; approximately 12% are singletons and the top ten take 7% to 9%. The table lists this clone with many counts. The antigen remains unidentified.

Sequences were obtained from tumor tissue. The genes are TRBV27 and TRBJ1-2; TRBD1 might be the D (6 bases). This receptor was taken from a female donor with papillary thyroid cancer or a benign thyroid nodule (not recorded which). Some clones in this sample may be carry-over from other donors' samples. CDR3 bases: TGTGCCAGCAGTCCCAAGGGGGGGAACTATGGCTACACCTTC. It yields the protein CASSPKGGNYGYTF.